This T cell receptor beta chain was profiled in a study of cytomegalovirus exposure and HLA in healthy donors. At the level of the study: HLA-typed donors were the source of about 85 million unique TCRs, which an early data release held.

Amplification used 60 Vbeta primers and 13 Jbeta primers. Some clones are missing from TCRdb's copy, which holds only in-frame ones; the method was immunoSEQ multiplex PCR. There are 150,000 to 200,000 clones in the sample; 70% to 85% occur only once, and 1.2% to 1.5% lies in the top ten. Germline CDR1 and CDR2: SGHRS and YFSETQ. Trimming shortened V by 3 bases and J by 5 bases, and 17 bases separated the two germline ends. The CDR3 loop spans 15 amino acids. Study observations and caveats: The majority of CMV-associated TCR beta chains were reported as apparently HLA-restricted in a later analysis. In vitro experiments confirmed that a few CMV-associated chains were specific for CMV antigens. Overall, 164 TCR beta chains were annotated as cytomegalovirus-associated.

In regard to this clone: The antigen remains unidentified.

Sequenced input: PBMCs. This sequence joins TRBV5-1 and TRBJ1-1, with TRBD1 as a possible D gene (5 bases). This sequence originates from a woman younger than 45 in good health and CMV-seropositive. DNA for the CDR3: TGCGCCAGCAGCTCATCGACAGCCCTCAGGACTGAAGCTTTCTTT. Its translation is CASSSSTALRTEAFF. Using reference TRBV5-1 and TRBJ1-1 for the parts outside the CDR3, the full variable domain is KAGVTQTPRYLIKTRGQQVTLSCSPISGHRSVSWYQQTPGQGLQFLFEYFSETQRNKGNFPGRFSGRQFSNSRSEMNVSTLELGDSALYLCASSSSTALRTEAFFGQGTRLTVV.